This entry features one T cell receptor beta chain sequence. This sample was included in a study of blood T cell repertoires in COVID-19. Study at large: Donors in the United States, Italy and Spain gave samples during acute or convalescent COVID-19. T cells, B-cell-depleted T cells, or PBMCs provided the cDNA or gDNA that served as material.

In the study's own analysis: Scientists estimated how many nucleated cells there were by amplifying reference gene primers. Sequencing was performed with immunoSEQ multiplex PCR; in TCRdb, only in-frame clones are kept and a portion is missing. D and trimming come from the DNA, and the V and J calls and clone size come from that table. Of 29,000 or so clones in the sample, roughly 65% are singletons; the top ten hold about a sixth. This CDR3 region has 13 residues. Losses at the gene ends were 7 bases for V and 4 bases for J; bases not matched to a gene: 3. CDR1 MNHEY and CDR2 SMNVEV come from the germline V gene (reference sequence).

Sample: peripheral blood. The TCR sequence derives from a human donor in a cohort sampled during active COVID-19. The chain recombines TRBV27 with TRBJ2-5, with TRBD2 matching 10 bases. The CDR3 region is CASMLAGAETQYF. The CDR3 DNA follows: TGTGCCAGCATGCTAGCGGGGGCAGAGACCCAGTACTTC.